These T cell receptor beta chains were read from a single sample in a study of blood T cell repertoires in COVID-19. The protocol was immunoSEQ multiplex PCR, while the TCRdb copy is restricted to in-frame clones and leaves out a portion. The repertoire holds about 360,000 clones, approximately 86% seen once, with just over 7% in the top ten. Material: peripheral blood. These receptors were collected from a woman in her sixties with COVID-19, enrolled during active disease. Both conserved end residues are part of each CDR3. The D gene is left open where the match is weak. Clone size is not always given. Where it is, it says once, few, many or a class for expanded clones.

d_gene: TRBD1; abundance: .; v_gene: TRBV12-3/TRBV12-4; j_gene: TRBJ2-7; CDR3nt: TGTGCCAGCCAGGGGGACGGGTCCTACGAGCAGTACTTC; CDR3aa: CASQGDGSYEQYF
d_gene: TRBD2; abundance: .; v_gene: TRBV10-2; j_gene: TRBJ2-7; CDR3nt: TGCGCCAGCAGTCCACTAGCGGGGGGGACCTACGAGCAGTACTTC; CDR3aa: CASSPLAGGTYEQYF
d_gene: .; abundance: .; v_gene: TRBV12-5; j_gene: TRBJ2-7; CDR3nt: TGTGCTAGTGGTTTTCAATTCTACGAGCAGTACTTC; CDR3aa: CASGFQFYEQYF
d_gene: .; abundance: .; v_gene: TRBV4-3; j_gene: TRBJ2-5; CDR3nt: TGCGCCAGCAGCCAAGATTGGGCTAGCAGAGAGACCCAGTACTTC; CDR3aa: CASSQDWASRETQYF
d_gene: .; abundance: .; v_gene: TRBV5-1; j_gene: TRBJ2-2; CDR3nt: TGCGCCAGCAGCTTGGCCATAGGAGGCCCGAACACCGGGGAGCTGTTTTTT; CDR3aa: CASSLAIGGPNTGELFF
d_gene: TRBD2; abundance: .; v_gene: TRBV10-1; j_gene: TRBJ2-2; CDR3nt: TGCGCCAGCAGTGGTAGCGGGGGGACCGGGGAGCTGTTTTTT; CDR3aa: CASSGSGGTGELFF
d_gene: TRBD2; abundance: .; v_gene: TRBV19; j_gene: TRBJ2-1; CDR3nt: TGTGCCAGTAGTATACCTAGCGGGGGGGCGGGTGAGCAGTTCTTC; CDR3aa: CASSIPSGGAGEQFF
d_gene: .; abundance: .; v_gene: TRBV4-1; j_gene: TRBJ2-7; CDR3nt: TGCGCCAGCAGCCAAACAAACCTCAACTCCTACGAGCAGTACTTC; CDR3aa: CASSQTNLNSYEQYF
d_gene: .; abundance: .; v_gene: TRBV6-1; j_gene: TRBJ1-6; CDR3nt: TGTGCCAGCAGTGATGTCAGGGGTATATCACCCCTCCACTTT; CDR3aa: CASSDVRGISPLHF
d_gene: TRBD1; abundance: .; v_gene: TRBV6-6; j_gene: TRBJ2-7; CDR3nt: TGTGCCAGCAGTTACTCCGGACAGGACCCCCACGAGCAGTACTTC; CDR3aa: CASSYSGQDPHEQYF
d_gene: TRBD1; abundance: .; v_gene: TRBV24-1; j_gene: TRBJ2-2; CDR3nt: TGTGCCACCAGTGCCCATCCGGGACAGGGTATGACCGGGGAGCTGTTTTTT; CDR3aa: CATSAHPGQGMTGELFF
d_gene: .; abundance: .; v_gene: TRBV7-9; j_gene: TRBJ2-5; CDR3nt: TGTGCCAGCAGCTTCCAGGACTTCCAAGAGACCCAGTACTTC; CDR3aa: CASSFQDFQETQYF
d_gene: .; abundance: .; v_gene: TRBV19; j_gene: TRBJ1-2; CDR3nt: TGTGCCAGTTCCCCTAGGACACCTGACTGGTCTGGCTACACCTTC; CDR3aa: CASSPRTPDWSGYTF
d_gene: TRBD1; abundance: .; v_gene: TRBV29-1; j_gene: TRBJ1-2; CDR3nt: TGCAGCGTTGTCCATACAGGGGACTATGGCTACACCTTC; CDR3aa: CSVVHTGDYGYTF
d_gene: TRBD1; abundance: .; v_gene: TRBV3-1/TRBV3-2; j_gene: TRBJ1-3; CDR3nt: TGTGCCAGCAGCCAAGCCCCAGGGGGATTTGGAAACACCATATATTTT; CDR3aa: CASSQAPGGFGNTIYF
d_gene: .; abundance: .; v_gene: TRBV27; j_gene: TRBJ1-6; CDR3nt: TGTGCCAGCAGCCCCCTCCCCCCAGGGATCTCCTATAATTCACCCCTCCACTTT; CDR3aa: CASSPLPPGISYNSPLHF
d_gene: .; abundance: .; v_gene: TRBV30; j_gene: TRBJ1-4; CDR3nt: TGTGCCTGGAGTGAAGGCAGGGGTACTAATGAAAAACTGTTTTTT; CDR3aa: CAWSEGRGTNEKLFF
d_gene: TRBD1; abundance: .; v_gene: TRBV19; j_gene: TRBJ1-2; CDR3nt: TGTGCCAGTGATACAGGGGTTACCCGCAGTATGGCCTCTGGCTACACCTTC; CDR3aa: CASDTGVTRSMASGYTF
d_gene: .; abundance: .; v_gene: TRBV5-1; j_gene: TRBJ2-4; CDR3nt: TGCGCCAGCAGCTTGGCCGGTAGAAACATTCAGTACTTC; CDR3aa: CASSLAGRNIQYF
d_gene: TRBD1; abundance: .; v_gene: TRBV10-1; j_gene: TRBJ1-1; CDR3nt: TGCGCCAGCAGTGATCGGGACAGCACGGTTGGGACTGAAGCTTTCTTT; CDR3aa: CASSDRDSTVGTEAFF
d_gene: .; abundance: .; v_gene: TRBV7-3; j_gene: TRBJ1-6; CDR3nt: TGTGCCAGCAGCTCGAGGGAACGGACTAGTAATTCACCCCTCCACTTT; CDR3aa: CASSSRERTSNSPLHF
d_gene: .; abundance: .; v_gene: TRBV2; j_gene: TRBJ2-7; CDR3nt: TGTGCCAGCAGTGTGTTCAGGGGCCCCTTGGGGCAGTACTTC; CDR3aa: CASSVFRGPLGQYF
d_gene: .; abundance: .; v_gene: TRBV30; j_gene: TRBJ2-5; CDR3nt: TGTGCCTGGAGTGTAGGAGGGCAGCAAGAGACCCAGTACTTC; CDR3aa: CAWSVGGQQETQYF
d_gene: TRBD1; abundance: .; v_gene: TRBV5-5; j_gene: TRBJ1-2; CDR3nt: TGTGCCAGCAGCTCAGGGGGCGGGTATGGCTACACCTTC; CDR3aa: CASSSGGGYGYTF
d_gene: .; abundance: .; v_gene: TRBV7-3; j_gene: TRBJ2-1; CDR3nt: TGTGCCAGCAGCCTAGCCTTCTACAATGAGCAGTTCTTC; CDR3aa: CASSLAFYNEQFF
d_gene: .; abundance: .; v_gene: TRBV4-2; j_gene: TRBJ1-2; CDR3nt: TGTGCCAGCAGCCAAGCCTTACAGGGCGGCTACACCTTC; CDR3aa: CASSQALQGGYTF
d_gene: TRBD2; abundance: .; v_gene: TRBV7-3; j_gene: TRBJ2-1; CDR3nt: TGTGCCAGCAGCAACCAAGCGGGGGCTACCTACAATGAGCAGTTCTTC; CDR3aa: CASSNQAGATYNEQFF
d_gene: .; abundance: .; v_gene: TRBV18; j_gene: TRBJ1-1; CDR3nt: TGTGCCAGCTCACTCAGGGAAGGTGAAGCTTTCTTT; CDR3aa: CASSLREGEAFF
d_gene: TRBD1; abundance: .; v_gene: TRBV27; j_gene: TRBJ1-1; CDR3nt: TGTGCCTCCAGTATGGGACAGGGTGGAGGGAGCACTGAAGCTTTCTTT; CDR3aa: CASSMGQGGGSTEAFF
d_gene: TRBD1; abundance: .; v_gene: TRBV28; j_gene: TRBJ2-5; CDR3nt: TGTGCCAGCAGTCACCCCTCCTACAGGGGAGCGGCCCAGTACTTC; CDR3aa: CASSHPSYRGAAQYF
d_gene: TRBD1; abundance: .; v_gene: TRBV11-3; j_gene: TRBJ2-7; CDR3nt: TGTGCCAGCAGCTTAGGTGCAATGACAGGGGGCAGCTCCTACGAGCAGTACTTC; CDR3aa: CASSLGAMTGGSSYEQYF
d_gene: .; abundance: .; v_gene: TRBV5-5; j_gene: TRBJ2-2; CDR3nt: TGTGCCAGCAGCGCCGGGTCGAACACCGGGGAGCTGTTTTTT; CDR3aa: CASSAGSNTGELFF
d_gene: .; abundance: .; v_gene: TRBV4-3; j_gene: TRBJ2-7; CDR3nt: TGCGCCAGCAGCCATGCAGGGTCCTACGAGCAGTACTTC; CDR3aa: CASSHAGSYEQYF
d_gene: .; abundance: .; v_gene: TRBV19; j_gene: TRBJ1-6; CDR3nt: TGTGCCAGTAGTATATTGGGCAGTTGGTCCTATAATTCACCCCTCCACTTT; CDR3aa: CASSILGSWSYNSPLHF
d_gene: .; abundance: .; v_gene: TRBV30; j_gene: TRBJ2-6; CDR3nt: TGTGCCTGGAGCCGGGACTCATGGGGCGCCGGGGCCAACGTCCTGACTTTC; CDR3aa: CAWSRDSWGAGANVLTF
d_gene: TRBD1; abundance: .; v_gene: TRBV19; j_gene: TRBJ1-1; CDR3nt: TGTGCCAGTAGTCGAAACCAGGGGGTTAACACTGAAGCTTTCTTT; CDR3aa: CASSRNQGVNTEAFF
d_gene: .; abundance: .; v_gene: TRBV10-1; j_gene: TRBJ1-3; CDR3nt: TGCGCCAGCAGTGACGGCCAGGGCTCTGGAAACACCATATATTTT; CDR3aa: CASSDGQGSGNTIYF
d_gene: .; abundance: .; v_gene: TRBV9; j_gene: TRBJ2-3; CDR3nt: TGTGCCAGCAGCGTGAGGGCTAGCGCGGGCGATACGCAGTATTTT; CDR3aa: CASSVRASAGDTQYF
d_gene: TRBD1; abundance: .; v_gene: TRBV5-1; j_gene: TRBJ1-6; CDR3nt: TGCGCCAGCAGCTTACAGGGGACTAATTCACCCCTCCACTTT; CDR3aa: CASSLQGTNSPLHF
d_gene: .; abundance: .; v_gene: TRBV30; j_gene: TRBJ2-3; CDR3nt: TGTGCCTGGACCAGGGAGGATAGCACAGATACGCAGTATTTT; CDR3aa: CAWTREDSTDTQYF
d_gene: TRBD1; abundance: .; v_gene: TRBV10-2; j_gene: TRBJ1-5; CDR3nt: TGCGCCAGCAGTGAAACAGGGGGGGGCAATCAGCCCCAGCATTTT; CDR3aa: CASSETGGGNQPQHF
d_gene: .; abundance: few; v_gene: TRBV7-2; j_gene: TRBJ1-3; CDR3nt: TGTGCCAGCACCTCGACAGTTTTCTCTGGAAACACCATATATTTT; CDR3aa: CASTSTVFSGNTIYF
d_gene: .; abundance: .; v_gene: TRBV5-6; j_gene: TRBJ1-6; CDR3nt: TGTGCCAGCAGCTCGGGGTGGGGTCTCAATTCACCCCTCCACTTT; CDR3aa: CASSSGWGLNSPLHF
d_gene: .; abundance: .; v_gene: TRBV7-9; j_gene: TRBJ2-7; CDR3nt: TGTGCCAGCAGCCAACTCTACAACAGGGATCGCTACGAGCAGTACTTC; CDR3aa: CASSQLYNRDRYEQYF
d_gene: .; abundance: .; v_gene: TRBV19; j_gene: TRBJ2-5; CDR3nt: TGTGCCAGTAGTACGAGCCCCGTGTCACAAGAGACCCAGTACTTC; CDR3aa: CASSTSPVSQETQYF
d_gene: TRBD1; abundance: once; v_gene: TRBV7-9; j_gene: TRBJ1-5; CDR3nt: TGTGCCAGCAGCTCAGGGGGTATCTATCAGCCCCAGCATTTT; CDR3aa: CASSSGGIYQPQHF
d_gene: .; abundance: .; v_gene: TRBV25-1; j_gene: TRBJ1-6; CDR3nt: TGTGCCAGCAGTGACTGGGACATTGGGTCACCCCTCCACTTT; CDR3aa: CASSDWDIGSPLHF
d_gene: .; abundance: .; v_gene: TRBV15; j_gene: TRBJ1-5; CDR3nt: TGTGCCACCAGCAGAGGGACAGACTATCAGCCCCAGCATTTT; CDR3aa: CATSRGTDYQPQHF
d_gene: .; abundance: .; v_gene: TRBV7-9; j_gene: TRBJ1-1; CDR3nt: TGTGCCAGCAGCCGAGGGGGCACTGAAGCTTTCTTT; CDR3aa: CASSRGGTEAFF
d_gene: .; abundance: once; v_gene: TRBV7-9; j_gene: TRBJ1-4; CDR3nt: TGTGCCAGCAGCCACCGGGTGGGAGGCGTGGAAAAACTGTTTTTT; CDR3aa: CASSHRVGGVEKLFF
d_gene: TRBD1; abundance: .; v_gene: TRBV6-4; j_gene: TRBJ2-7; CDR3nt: TGTGCCAGCAGGGGCTTCCGGGACAGGAAAGCCTACGAGCAGTACTTC; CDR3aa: CASRGFRDRKAYEQYF